A single sample is the source of the 15 T cell receptor beta chains below, sequenced in a study of T cells in Graves' hyperthyroidism and ophthalmopathy. From RNA transcripts, TCR beta CDR3 regions were amplified. TCR CDR3 underwent first-round RT-PCR with the HTBI primer set. One entry per CDR3 protein results from TCRdb running MiXCR on the multiplex PCR reads. The sample shows about 330,000 distinct CDR3 sequences, approximately 15% of them seen only once. The sequencing sample was made of blood. The source is a woman in her thirties or forties with Graves' ophthalmopathy.

A remark on this clonotype: This may arise from a read error, as a much more abundant clone is one base away. V is TRBV3-1 and J is TRBJ1-1, with a weak D call TRBD1 (6 bases). Germline V gene lookup returns CDR1 LGHDT and CDR2 YNNKEL (reference sequence). The CDR3 is 13 residues long. CDR3 in amino acids: CASSQDWGAEASF. The CDR3 DNA sequence: TGTGCCAGCAGCCAAGATTGGGGGGCTGAAGCTTCCTTT.

This clonotype was detected ten times or more. The chain carries TRBV28 and TRBJ1-1; D unresolved. Germline CDR1 is MDHEN and CDR2 is SYDVKM. Trimming pared 3 bases from V and 7 bases from J, leaving 12 bases between. The CDR3 spans 13 residues. The CDR3, as DNA: TGTGCCAGCAGTTTTGAGGGATACCATGAAGCTTTCTTT. Protein sequence: CASSFEGYHEAFF.

This clonotype has ten or more counts. The chain links TRBV5-5 to TRBJ2-1; D is uncertain. CDR1 SGHKS and CDR2 YYEKEE come from the germline V gene (reference sequence). This CDR3 comprises 12 residues. V was cut by 2 bases and J by 9 bases, with 9 bases left in between. CDR3 sequence reads: CASSFVGIEQFF. CDR3 coding DNA: TGTGCCAGCAGCTTTGTAGGTATTGAGCAGTTCTTC.

The rearrangement uses TRBV9 and TRBJ2-6, with 8 bases aligning to TRBD1. The CDR3 covers 18 residues. Germline assignment: CDR1 SGDLS and CDR2 YYNGEE. V lost 0 bases and J lost 7; bases outside the gene matches: 12. CDR3 nucleotide sequence: TGTGCCAGCAGCGTAGATGGCAGGGGGCTTTTTGTCGCCAACGTCCTGACTTTC. Encoded protein: CASSVDGRGLFVANVLTF.

This clonotype was detected a few times. The chain carries TRBV7-8 and TRBJ2-7; D not resolved. V dropped 5 bases and J dropped 2 bases, with 19 bases sitting between them. The CDR3 consists of 16 residues. Germline CDR1 reads SGHVS; CDR2 reads FQNEAQ. The CDR3 is CASSGSLARLPYEQYF. Here the CDR3 DNA reads TGTGCCAGCAGCGGATCACTTGCGCGGTTACCCTACGAGCAGTACTTC.

This clonotype has more than one count but fewer than ten. DNA for the CDR3: TGTGCCAGCAGCTGGACAAGCAGTGAAAAACTGTTTTTT. The encoded protein is CASSWTSSEKLFF. The rearrangement joins TRBV7-6 to TRBJ1-4; D perhaps matches TRBD1 (5 bases). The germline V and J ends were trimmed by 4 bases and 7 bases, with 10 bases remaining between them. The CDR3 sequence is 13 residues long. The germline V gene has CDR1 SGHVS and CDR2 FNYEAQ.

This clonotype was observed many times. This chain connects TRBV14 to TRBJ2-3; D is unclear. V was cut by 4 bases and J by 0 bases, with 5 bases left in between. Germline V gene lookup returns CDR1 SGHDN and CDR2 FVKESK. The CDR3 loop spans 13 amino acids. CDR3 in DNA: TGTGCCAGCAGCCCCCATAGCACAGATACGCAGTATTTT. Its translation is CASSPHSTDTQYF.

This clonotype occurred many times. The rearrangement joins TRBV11-2 to TRBJ1-1; no clear D. Trimming shortened V by 0 bases and J by 4 bases, and 6 bases separated the two germline ends. CDR3 length equals 13 residues. In germline, CDR1 is SGHAT, CDR2 FQNNGV. CDR3: CASSLERVTEAFF. CDR3 nucleotide sequence: TGTGCCAGCAGCTTAGAAAGGGTCACTGAAGCTTTCTTT.

There are a few counts of this clonotype. The chain couples TRBV10-1 to TRBJ2-3; the D call may be TRBD1 or TRBD2 (5 bases each). This CDR3 is built from 15 residues. Germline values: CDR1 WNHNN, CDR2 SYGVQD (reference sequence). Trimming removed 0 bases at V and 3 bases at J, with 10 bases between. CDR3 sequence reads: CASSESGERTDTQYF. Here the CDR3 DNA reads TGCGCCAGCAGTGAGTCGGGGGAGAGGACAGATACGCAGTATTTT.

A word on this clonotype: Just one base apart from a much larger clone, this may be a read error. V usage is TRBV20-1 and J usage is TRBJ1-1; D uncertain. CDR3 size: 13 residues. Germline-derived CDR1 and CDR2 are DFQATT and SNEGSKA (reference sequence). The CDR3 nucleotides read TGCAGTGCTAGGCGCCCGGAAAACACTGAAGCTCTCTTT. It yields the protein CSARRPENTEALF.

This clonotype has only a few counts. The rearrangement uses TRBV20-1 and TRBJ2-3; the D is unclear. CDR1 and CDR2 (germline): DFQATT, SNEGSKA (reference sequence). CDR3 size: 13 residues. V lost 0 bases to trimming and J lost 2 bases, with 6 bases between them. CDR3 loop: CSARDMFTDTQYF. For the CDR3, the DNA is TGCAGTGCTAGAGACATGTTCACAGATACGCAGTATTTT.

The sample holds many counts of this clonotype. The chain carries TRBV7-2 and TRBJ2-3, with a possible D match to TRBD2 (7 bases). The CDR3 contains 14 residues. Germline V gene sequence: CDR1 SGHTA, CDR2 FQGNSA. Trimming took off 5 bases at V and 6 bases at J, with 15 bases between the two ends. The CDR3 region has the DNA TGTGCCAGCAGCCCGAACGCGGGGGCGGATACGCAGTATTTT. Protein: CASSPNAGADTQYF.

The gene calls are TRBV5-4 and TRBJ2-2; tentative D call: TRBD1 (6 bases). Trimming removed 5 bases from V and 1 base from J, with 12 bases in between. CDR1 SGHNT and CDR2 YYREEE come from the germline V gene (reference sequence). This CDR3 is 15 amino acids long. This chain's CDR3 is CASSRGQLNTGELFF. The CDR3 DNA is TGTGCCAGCAGTCGCGGACAGTTGAACACCGGGGAGCTGTTTTTT.

This clonotype occurred many times. The chain uses TRBV11-2 and TRBJ2-3; D not resolved. Germline CDR1 reads SGHAT; CDR2 reads FQNNGV. The length of the CDR3 is 15 residues. Trimming cost V 2 bases and J 0 bases, with 9 bases left between them. CDR3 bases: TGTGCCAGCAGCTTATACAGTTCTAGCACAGATACGCAGTATTTT. Translation gives CASSLYSSSTDTQYF.

In this sample, this clonotype turned up many times. The V and J genes are TRBV28 and TRBJ2-3; 12 bases match TRBD2. The CDR3 has 17 amino acids. The germline V gene encodes CDR1 MDHEN and CDR2 SYDVKM. The J segment lost 2 bases and the V segment lost 5 bases, leaving 8 bases of the junction unmatched. The CDR3 spells CASSPQGLAGITDTQYF. The DNA of the CDR3 is TGTGCCAGCAGTCCTCAAGGACTAGCGGGAATCACAGATACGCAGTATTTT.